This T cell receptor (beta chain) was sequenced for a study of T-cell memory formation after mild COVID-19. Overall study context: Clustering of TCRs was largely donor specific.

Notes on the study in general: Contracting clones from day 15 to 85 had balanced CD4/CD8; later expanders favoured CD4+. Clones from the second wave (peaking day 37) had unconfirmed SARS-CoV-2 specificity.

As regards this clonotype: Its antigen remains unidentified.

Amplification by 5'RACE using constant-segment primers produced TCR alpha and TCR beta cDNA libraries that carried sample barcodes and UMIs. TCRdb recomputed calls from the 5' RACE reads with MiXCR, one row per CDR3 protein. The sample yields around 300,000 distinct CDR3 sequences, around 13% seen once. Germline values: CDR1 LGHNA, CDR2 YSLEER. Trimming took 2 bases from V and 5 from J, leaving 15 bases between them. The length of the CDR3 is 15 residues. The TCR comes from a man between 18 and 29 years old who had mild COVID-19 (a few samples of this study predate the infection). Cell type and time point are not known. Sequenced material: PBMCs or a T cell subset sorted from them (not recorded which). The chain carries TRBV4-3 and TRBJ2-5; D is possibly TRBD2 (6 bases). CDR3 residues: CASSQSAGRFETQYF. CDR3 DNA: TGCGCCAGCAGCCAATCAGCGGGCAGATTCGAGACCCAGTACTTC.